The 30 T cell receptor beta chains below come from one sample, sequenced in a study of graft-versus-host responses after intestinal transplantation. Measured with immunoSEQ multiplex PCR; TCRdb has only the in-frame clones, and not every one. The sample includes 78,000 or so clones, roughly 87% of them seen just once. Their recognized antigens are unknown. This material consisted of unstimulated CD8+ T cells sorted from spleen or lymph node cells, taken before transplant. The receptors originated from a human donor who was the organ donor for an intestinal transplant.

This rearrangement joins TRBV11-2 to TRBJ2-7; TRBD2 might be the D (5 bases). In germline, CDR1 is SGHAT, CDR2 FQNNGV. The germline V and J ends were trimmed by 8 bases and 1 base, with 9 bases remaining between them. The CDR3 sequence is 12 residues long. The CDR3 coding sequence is TGTGCCAGCCACAGCGGTTCCTACGAGCAGTACTTC. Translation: CASHSGSYEQYF.

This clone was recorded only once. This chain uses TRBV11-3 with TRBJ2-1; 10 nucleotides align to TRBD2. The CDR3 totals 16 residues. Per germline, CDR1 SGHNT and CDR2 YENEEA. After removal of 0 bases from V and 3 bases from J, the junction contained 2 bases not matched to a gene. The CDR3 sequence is CASSLESGGDYNEQFF. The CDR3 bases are TGTGCCAGCAGCTTAGAGAGCGGGGGGGACTACAATGAGCAGTTCTTC.

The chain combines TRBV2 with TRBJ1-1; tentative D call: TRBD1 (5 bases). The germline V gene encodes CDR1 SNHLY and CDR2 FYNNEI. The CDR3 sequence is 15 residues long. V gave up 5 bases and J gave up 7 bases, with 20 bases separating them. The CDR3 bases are TGTGCCAGCAGTTTTACAGGCGCGAGCTGGAGTGAAGCTTTCTTT. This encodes CASSFTGASWSEAFF.

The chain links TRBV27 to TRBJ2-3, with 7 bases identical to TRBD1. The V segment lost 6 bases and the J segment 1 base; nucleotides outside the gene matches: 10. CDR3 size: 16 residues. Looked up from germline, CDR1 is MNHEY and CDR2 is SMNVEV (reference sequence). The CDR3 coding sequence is TGTGCCAGCAGCTGGGACAGCTTAATGGGCACAGATACGCAGTATTTT. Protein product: CASSWDSLMGTDTQYF.

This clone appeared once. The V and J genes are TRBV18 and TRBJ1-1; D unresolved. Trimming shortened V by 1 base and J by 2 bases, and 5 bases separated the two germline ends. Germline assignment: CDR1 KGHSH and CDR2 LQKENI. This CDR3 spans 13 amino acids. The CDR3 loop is CASSPRSNTEAFF. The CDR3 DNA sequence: TGTGCCAGCTCACCACGCTCCAACACTGAAGCTTTCTTT.

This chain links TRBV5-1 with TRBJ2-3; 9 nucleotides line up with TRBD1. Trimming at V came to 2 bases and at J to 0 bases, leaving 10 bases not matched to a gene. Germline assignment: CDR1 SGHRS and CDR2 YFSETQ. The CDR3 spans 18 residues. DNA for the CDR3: TGCGCCAGCAGCTTCGGACAGGGGACAGGTACTAGCACAGATACGCAGTATTTT. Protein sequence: CASSFGQGTGTSTDTQYF.

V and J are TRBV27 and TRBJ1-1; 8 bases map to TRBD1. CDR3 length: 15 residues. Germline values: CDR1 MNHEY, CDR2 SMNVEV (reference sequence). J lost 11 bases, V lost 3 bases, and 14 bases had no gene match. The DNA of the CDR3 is TGTGCCAGCAGTTTCTATGCGGCAGGGGGCGGCTCGGCTTTCTTT. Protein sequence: CASSFYAAGGGSAFF.

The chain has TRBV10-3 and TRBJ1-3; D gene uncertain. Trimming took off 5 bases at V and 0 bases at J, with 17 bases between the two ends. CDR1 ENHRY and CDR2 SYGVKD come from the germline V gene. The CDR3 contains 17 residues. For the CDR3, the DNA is TGTGCCATCAGTCGACCCGCGGGAGGGCCCTCTGGAAACACCATATATTTT. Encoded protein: CAISRPAGGPSGNTIYF.

CDR3 sequence (DNA): TGTGCCAGCAGTGAACAGGGTGCGTCGGGGTCAGATACGCAGTATTTT. Protein product: CASSEQGASGSDTQYF. The chain uses TRBV6-4 and TRBJ2-3, with a weak D call TRBD1 (6 bases). Germline V CDR1 and CDR2: MRHNA, SNTAGT. V was cut by 3 bases and J by 4 bases, with 17 bases left in between. The CDR3 totals 16 residues.

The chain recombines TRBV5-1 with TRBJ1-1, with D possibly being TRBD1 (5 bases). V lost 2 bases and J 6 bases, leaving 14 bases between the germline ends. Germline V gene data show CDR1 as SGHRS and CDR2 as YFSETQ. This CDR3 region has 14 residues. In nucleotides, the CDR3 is TGCGCCAGCAGCTTTCGGACGGCGGGGGCTGAAGCTTTCTTT. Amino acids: CASSFRTAGAEAFF.

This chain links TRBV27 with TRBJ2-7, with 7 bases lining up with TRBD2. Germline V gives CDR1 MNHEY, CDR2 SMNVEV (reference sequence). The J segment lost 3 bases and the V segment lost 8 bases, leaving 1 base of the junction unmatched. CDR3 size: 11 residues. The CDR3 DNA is TGTGCCAGCGGCGGGGGCTACGAGCAGTACTTC. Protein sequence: CASGGGYEQYF.

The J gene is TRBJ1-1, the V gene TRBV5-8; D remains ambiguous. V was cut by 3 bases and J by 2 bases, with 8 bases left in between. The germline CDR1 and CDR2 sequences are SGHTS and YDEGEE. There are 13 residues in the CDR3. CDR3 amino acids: CASSYGSNTEAFF. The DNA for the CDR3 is TGTGCCAGCAGCTATGGGTCAAACACTGAAGCTTTCTTT.

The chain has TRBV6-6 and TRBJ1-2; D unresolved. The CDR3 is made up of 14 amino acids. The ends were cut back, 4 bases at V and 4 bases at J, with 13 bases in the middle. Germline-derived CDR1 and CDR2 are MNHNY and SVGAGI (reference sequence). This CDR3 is CASSSFGRSYGYTF. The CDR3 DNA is TGTGCCAGCAGTTCCTTCGGGAGATCCTATGGCTACACCTTC.

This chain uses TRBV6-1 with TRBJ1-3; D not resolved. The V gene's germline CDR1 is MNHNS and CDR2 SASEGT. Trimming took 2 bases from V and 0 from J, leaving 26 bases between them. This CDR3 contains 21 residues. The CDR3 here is CASSEWYVQVWAGPSGNTIYF. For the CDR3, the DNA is TGTGCCAGCAGTGAATGGTACGTTCAGGTCTGGGCAGGTCCCTCTGGAAACACCATATATTTT.

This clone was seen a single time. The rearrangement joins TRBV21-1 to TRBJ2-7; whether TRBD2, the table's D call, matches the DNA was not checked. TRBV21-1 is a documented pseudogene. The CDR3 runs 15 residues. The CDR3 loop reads CASSKALWENYEQYF. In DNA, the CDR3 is TGTGCCAGCAGCAAAGCGCTTTGGGAGAATTACGAGCAGTACTTC.

Here the CDR3 reads CASSSAGYNSPLHF. The CDR3, as DNA: TGTGCCAGCAGCTCAGCGGGTTATAATTCACCCCTCCACTTT. The chain links TRBV6-5 to TRBJ1-6; D ambiguous. Germline V lookup: CDR1 MNHEY, CDR2 SVGAGI. CDR3 size: 14 residues. Trimming shortened V by 6 bases and J by 4 bases, and 10 bases separated the two germline ends.

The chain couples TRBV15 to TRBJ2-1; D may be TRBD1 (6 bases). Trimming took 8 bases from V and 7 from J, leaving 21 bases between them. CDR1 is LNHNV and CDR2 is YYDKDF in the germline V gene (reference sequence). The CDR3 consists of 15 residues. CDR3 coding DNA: TGTGCCACCCGTATTGACAGGTTTGCTACGAATGAGCAGTTCTTC. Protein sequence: CATRIDRFATNEQFF.

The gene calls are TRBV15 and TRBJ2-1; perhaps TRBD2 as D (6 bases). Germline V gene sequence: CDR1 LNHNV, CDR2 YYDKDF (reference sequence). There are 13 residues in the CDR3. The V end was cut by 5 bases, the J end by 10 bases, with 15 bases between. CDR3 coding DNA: TGTGCCACCAGCGATGAGGAGGGGAGAGAGCAGTTCTTC. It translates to CATSDEEGREQFF.

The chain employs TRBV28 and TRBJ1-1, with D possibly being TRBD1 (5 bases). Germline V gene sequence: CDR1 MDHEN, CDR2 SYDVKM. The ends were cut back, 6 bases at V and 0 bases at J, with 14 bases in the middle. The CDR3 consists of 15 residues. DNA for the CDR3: TGTGCCAGCAGGCGAGCTCAGGGTCTGAACACTGAAGCTTTCTTT. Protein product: CASRRAQGLNTEAFF.

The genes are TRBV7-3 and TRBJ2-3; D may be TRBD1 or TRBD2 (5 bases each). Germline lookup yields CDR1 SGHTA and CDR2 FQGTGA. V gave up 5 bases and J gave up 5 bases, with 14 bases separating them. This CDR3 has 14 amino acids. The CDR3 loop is CASSHDEGRDTQYF. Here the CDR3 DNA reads TGTGCCAGCAGCCACGATGAGGGGAGAGATACGCAGTATTTT.

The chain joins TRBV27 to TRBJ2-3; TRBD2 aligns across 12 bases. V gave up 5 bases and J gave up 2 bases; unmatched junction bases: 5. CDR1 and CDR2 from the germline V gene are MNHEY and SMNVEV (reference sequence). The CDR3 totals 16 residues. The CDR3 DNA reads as TGTGCCAGCAGTCAACTAGCGGGGGGCTACACAGATACGCAGTATTTT. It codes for CASSQLAGGYTDTQYF.

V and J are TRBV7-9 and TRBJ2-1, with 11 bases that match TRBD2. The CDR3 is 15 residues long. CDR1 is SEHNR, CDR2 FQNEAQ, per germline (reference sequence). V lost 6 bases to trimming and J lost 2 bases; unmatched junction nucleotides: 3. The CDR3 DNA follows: TGTGCCAGCAGACTACTAGCGGGGGCCTACAATGAGCAGTTCTTC. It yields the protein CASRLLAGAYNEQFF.

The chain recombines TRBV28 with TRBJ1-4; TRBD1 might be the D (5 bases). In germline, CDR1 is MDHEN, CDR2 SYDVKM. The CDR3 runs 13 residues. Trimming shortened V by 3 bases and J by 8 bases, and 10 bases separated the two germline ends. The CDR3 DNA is TGTGCCAGCAGTTTTTCGGGGGACGAAAAACTGTTTTTT. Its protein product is CASSFSGDEKLFF.

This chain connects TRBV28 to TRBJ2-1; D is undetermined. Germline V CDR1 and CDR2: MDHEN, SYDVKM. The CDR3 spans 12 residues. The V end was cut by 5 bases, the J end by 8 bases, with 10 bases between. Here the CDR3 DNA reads TGTGCCAGCAGTCTGACACGGTATGAGCAGTTCTTC. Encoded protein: CASSLTRYEQFF.

The CDR3 DNA sequence: TGTGCCTGGAGTGGCACCGGGACCCCAAACTATGGCTACACCTTC. This gives the protein CAWSGTGTPNYGYTF. This rearrangement joins TRBV30 to TRBJ1-2, with D maybe TRBD1 (5 bases). This CDR3 has 15 residues. Per germline, CDR1 GTSNPN and CDR2 SVGIG (reference sequence). Trimming removed 1 base at V and 2 bases at J, with 14 bases between.

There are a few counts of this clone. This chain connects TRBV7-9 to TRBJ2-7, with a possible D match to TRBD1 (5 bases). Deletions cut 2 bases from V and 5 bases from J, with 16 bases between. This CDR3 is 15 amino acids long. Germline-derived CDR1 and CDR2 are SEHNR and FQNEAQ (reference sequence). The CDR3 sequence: CASSLTAGALHEQYF. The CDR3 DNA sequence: TGTGCCAGCAGCTTAACAGCTGGGGCTCTCCACGAGCAGTACTTC.

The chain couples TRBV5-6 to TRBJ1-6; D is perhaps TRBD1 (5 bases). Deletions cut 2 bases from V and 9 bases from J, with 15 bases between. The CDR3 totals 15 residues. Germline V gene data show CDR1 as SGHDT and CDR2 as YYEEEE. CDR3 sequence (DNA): TGTGCCAGCAGCTTCGGCAGGGTTATTTCTTCACCCCTCCACTTT. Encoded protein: CASSFGRVISSPLHF.

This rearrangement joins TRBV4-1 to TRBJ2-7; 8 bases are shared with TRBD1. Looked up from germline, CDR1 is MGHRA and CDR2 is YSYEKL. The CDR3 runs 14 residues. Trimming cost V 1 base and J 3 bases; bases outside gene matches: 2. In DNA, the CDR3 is TGCGCCAGCAGCCAAGCCGGACAGGGCTACGAGCAGTACTTC. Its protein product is CASSQAGQGYEQYF.

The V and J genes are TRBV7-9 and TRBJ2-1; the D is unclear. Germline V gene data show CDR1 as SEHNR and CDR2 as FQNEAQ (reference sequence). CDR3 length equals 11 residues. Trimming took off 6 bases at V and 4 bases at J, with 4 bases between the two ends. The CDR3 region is CASSRYNEQFF. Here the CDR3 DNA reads TGTGCCAGCAGTAGATACAATGAGCAGTTCTTC.

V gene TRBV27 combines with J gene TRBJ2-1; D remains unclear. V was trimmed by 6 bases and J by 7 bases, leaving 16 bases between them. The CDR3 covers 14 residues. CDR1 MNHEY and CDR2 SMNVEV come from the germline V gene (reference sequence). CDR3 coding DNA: TGTGCCAGCAGAACTCTTGGGATAGGAAATGAGCAGTTCTTC. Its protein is CASRTLGIGNEQFF.